Following are 26 T cell receptor beta chains from one sample sequenced in a study of technical replicates of blood from several donors. Clones were sequenced by immunoSEQ multiplex PCR, and TCRdb holds only the in-frame ones, with some missing. The sample comprises more than 45,000 clones, about 95% of which are singletons, and over 2.5% rests with the top ten. Sequencing was performed on PBMCs. These receptor sequences come from a human donor in good health. Some clones in this sample may be carry-over from other donors' samples.

The rearrangement uses TRBV18 and TRBJ2-1, with D possibly being TRBD2 (5 bases). The germline V gene has CDR1 KGHSH and CDR2 LQKENI. V lost 0 bases and J lost 10, with 7 bases in between. The CDR3 extends over 12 amino acids. In DNA form, the CDR3 reads TGTGCCAGCTCACCACCCAAGCGGGAGCAGTTCTTC. Residues: CASSPPKREQFF.

The chain has TRBV27 and TRBJ2-1; no clear D gene. V was trimmed by 5 bases and J by 7 bases, leaving 15 bases between them. The CDR3 is 14 residues long. Germline V gene data show CDR1 as MNHEY and CDR2 as SMNVEV (reference sequence). CDR3 loop: CASSPLTASNEQFF. The CDR3 DNA reads as TGTGCCAGCAGTCCCCTGACTGCCTCAAATGAGCAGTTCTTC.

This clone has just one count. The rearrangement links TRBV15 to TRBJ2-7; 12 bases are a match to TRBD2. Trimming removed 5 bases from V and 5 bases from J; junction bases left unmatched: 7. The germline V gene has CDR1 LNHNV and CDR2 YYDKDF (reference sequence). The CDR3 is 15 amino acids. The CDR3 sequence: CATSRPGLAGDEQYF. As DNA, the CDR3 is TGTGCCACCAGCCGCCCGGGACTAGCGGGCGACGAGCAGTACTTC.

The CDR3 DNA reads as TGTGCCTGGAGTACAGGGGTCCAAGAGACCCAGTACTTC. Its protein product is CAWSTGVQETQYF. The chain employs TRBV30 and TRBJ2-5; 7 bases match TRBD1. The CDR3 consists of 13 residues. Germline assignment: CDR1 GTSNPN and CDR2 SVGIG (reference sequence). The V and J ends lost 2 bases and 1 base, in that order; junction bases with no gene match: 1.

J is TRBJ1-2 and V is TRBV6-1; no clear D. The CDR3 consists of 13 residues. CDR1 is MNHNS and CDR2 is SASEGT in the germline V gene. Trimming cost V 2 bases and J 8 bases, with 12 bases left between them. Here the CDR3 DNA reads TGTGCCAGCAGTGAAACCTGGGCGCGAGGCTACACCTTC. This codes for CASSETWARGYTF.

V is TRBV12-5 and J is TRBJ2-7; D might be TRBD2 (5 bases). The germline gives CDR1 LGHNT, CDR2 FRNRAP. V gave up 6 bases and J gave up 5 bases, with 26 bases separating them. The CDR3 totals 17 residues. The CDR3, as DNA: TGTGCTAGTGGCCGTCCGATGGGTTCCGGGATGAGTAACGAGCAGTACTTC. Its translation: CASGRPMGSGMSNEQYF.

This chain links TRBV15 with TRBJ2-7; D might be TRBD2 (7 bases). Germline lookup yields CDR1 LNHNV and CDR2 YYDKDF (reference sequence). The CDR3 has 17 residues. V was trimmed by 1 base and J by 6 bases, leaving 22 bases between them. The CDR3 is CATSRGRDGVGGLEQYF. Written as DNA, the CDR3 is TGTGCCACCAGCAGAGGAAGGGACGGCGTCGGGGGGCTCGAGCAGTACTTC.

J is TRBJ2-7 and V is TRBV4-1; 15 bases map to TRBD2. The length of the CDR3 is 18 residues. V was pared by 4 bases and J by 0 bases, with 7 bases of the junction left unmatched. The germline V gene has CDR1 MGHRA and CDR2 YSYEKL. DNA for the CDR3: TGCGCCAGCAGCCTTACCGGGACTAGCGGGGGGTACTCCTACGAGCAGTACTTC. Translation gives CASSLTGTSGGYSYEQYF.

The chain carries TRBV11-3 and TRBJ2-1; no clear D. Per the germline V gene, CDR1 is SGHNT and CDR2 is YENEEA. Trimming cost V 2 bases and J 4 bases, with 9 bases left between them. This CDR3 spans 14 amino acids. The CDR3 is CASSLSYTYNEQFF. The CDR3 region has the DNA TGTGCCAGCAGCTTATCCTATACTTACAATGAGCAGTTCTTC. The full variable domain, in which reference TRBV11-3 and TRBJ2-1 provide the parts outside the CDR3, is EAGVVQSPRYKIIEKKQPVAFWCNPISGHNTLYWYLQNLGQGPELLIRYENEEAVDDSQLPKDRFSAERLKGVDSTLKIQPAELGDSAVYLCASSLSYTYNEQFFGPGTRLTVL.

This chain uses TRBV11-2 with TRBJ1-5, with 9 nucleotides matching TRBD1. CDR1 SGHAT and CDR2 FQNNGV come from the germline V gene. This CDR3 spans 15 amino acids. V was pared by 5 bases and J by 6 bases, with 8 bases of the junction left unmatched. CDR3 nucleotides: TGTGCCAGCAGCGTAGCGACAGGGGGAAGTCAGCCCCAGCATTTT. Amino acid sequence: CASSVATGGSQPQHF.

This chain connects TRBV4-1 to TRBJ2-3; D gene ambiguous. V lost 4 bases to trimming and J lost 4 bases, with 9 bases between them. The CDR3 has 13 amino acids. The germline V gene encodes CDR1 MGHRA and CDR2 YSYEKL. Here the CDR3 reads CASSPVVADTQYF. The DNA of the CDR3 is TGCGCCAGCAGCCCAGTGGTCGCAGATACGCAGTATTTT.

The genes are TRBV27 and TRBJ1-1, with TRBD1 identical over 10 bases. CDR3 length: 15 residues. With 5 bases clipped from V and 11 bases from J, the junction kept 14 bases outside the gene matches. CDR1 and CDR2 (germline): MNHEY, SMNVEV (reference sequence). The chain's CDR3 is CASSTRDRGLVGAFF. In nucleotides, the CDR3 is TGTGCCAGCAGTACCCGGGACAGGGGTTTGGTCGGTGCTTTCTTT.

This sequence joins TRBV27 and TRBJ1-1, with D perhaps matching TRBD1 (6 bases). The V end was cut by 2 bases, the J end by 4 bases, with 8 bases between. The V gene's germline CDR1 is MNHEY and CDR2 SMNVEV (reference sequence). CDR3 length equals 13 residues. The CDR3 DNA reads TGTGCCAGCAGTTTAACAGGGACCACTGAAGCTTTCTTT. Its translation is CASSLTGTTEAFF.

The J gene is TRBJ2-3, the V gene TRBV5-1; possibly TRBD1 for D (5 bases). Germline CDR1 reads SGHRS; CDR2 reads YFSETQ. CDR3 length: 17 residues. The V end lost 6 bases, the J end lost 2 bases, and 22 bases lay between the germline ends. CDR3 DNA sequence: TGCGCCAGCACCCCGGCCCTGCCGGACATCTACACAGATACGCAGTATTTT. Protein: CASTPALPDIYTDTQYF.

The gene calls are TRBV7-2 and TRBJ2-7; 7 nucleotides align to TRBD2. CDR1 and CDR2 (germline): SGHTA, FQGNSA. The CDR3 totals 13 residues. Trimming removed 5 bases from V and 4 bases from J; junction bases left unmatched: 5. This CDR3 reads CASSPERGYEQYF. CDR3 in DNA: TGTGCCAGCAGCCCAGAGCGGGGTTACGAGCAGTACTTC.

J is TRBJ2-3 and V is TRBV4-2; 14 bases are shared with TRBD2. From germline, CDR1 is LGHNA and CDR2 YNFKEQ. This CDR3 contains 17 residues. With 3 bases clipped from V and 4 bases from J, the junction kept 6 bases outside the gene matches. CDR3 in DNA: TGTGCCAGCAGCCAGGGACTAGCGGGGGTTTTCGCAGATACGCAGTATTTT. Translation gives CASSQGLAGVFADTQYF.

This chain joins TRBV4-2 and TRBJ2-1; D is uncertain. V was cut by 1 base and J by 2 bases, with 9 bases left in between. The germline V gene encodes CDR1 LGHNA and CDR2 YNFKEQ. The CDR3 length is 15 residues. The CDR3 sequence: CASSQGQATYNEQFF. As DNA, the CDR3 is TGTGCCAGCAGCCAAGGTCAGGCTACCTACAATGAGCAGTTCTTC.

In its sample, this clone was seen a few times. V and J are TRBV9 and TRBJ1-1; possibly TRBD1 for D (5 bases). Germline V gives CDR1 SGDLS, CDR2 YYNGEE. V was trimmed by 3 bases and J by 1 base, leaving 10 bases between them. There are 14 residues in the CDR3. Written as DNA, the CDR3 is TGTGCCAGCAGCGCTCTGACAGAGAACACTGAAGCTTTCTTT. It encodes CASSALTENTEAFF.

A note on this clone: The junction departs from germline at one end; a sequencing error may be responsible. Other DNA sequences in the sample encode the same CDR3. The gene calls are TRBV4-3 and TRBJ1-1; D perhaps matches TRBD1 (5 bases). The CDR3 runs to 15 residues. The germline CDR1 and CDR2 sequences are LGHNA and YSLEER. The CDR3: CASSQDTGLNTEAFF. The CDR3 DNA sequence: TGCGCCAGCAGCCAAGACACAGGCTTAAACACTGAGGCTTTCTTT.

This clone is a singleton in its sample. V gene TRBV5-1 combines with J gene TRBJ1-4; 7 bases agree with TRBD1. CDR1 SGHRS and CDR2 YFSETQ come from the germline V gene. The junction had 2 bases not matched to a gene; V was cut back by 0 bases and J by 6 bases. The CDR3 runs to 14 residues. CDR3 DNA: TGCGCCAGCAGCTTGGGGACAGGTGATGAAAAACTGTTTTTT. Translating gives CASSLGTGDEKLFF.

This clone was detected only once. This chain connects TRBV6-5 to TRBJ2-7; TRBD2 agrees at 7 bases. The CDR3 is 14 residues long. Losses at the gene ends were 0 bases for V and 3 bases for J; bases not matched to a gene: 2. CDR1 and CDR2 from the germline V gene are MNHEY and SVGAGI. This CDR3 reads CASSYSGGFYEQYF. CDR3 bases: TGTGCCAGCAGTTACTCGGGAGGGTTCTACGAGCAGTACTTC.

J is TRBJ2-3 and V is TRBV29-1, with TRBD1 matching 11 bases. The V gene's germline CDR1 is SQVTM and CDR2 ANQGSEA. The CDR3 loop spans 13 amino acids. V was clipped by 7 bases and J by 5 bases; unmatched bases: 5. The CDR3 nucleotides are TGCAGCGCCTCGGACAGGGGGCAAGATACGCAGTATTTT. Its translation is CSASDRGQDTQYF.

The CDR3, as DNA: TGTGCCAGCAGCTTGTGGGACAGGGGAATTTTCGAGCAGTACTTC. Translated: CASSLWDRGIFEQYF. This chain connects TRBV5-6 to TRBJ2-7, with 10 bases aligning to TRBD1. The CDR3 consists of 15 residues. Looked up from germline, CDR1 is SGHDT and CDR2 is YYEEEE. V lost 1 base to trimming and J lost 6 bases; unmatched junction nucleotides: 7.

This sequence joins TRBV5-1 and TRBJ1-3; 7 nucleotides match TRBD1. The V gene's germline CDR1 is SGHRS and CDR2 YFSETQ. The junction had 1 base not matched to a gene; V was cut back by 0 bases and J by 1 base. This CDR3 contains 15 residues. CDR3 bases: TGCGCCAGCAGCTTGGAGACAGGGTCTGGAAACACCATATATTTT. Translation gives CASSLETGSGNTIYF.

The gene calls are TRBV5-4 and TRBJ1-2; possibly TRBD1 for D (5 bases). Germline V gene sequence: CDR1 SGHNT, CDR2 YYREEE (reference sequence). The CDR3 contains 13 residues. V was shortened by 1 base and J by 2 bases, with 6 bases between the two germline ends. The CDR3 nucleotides read TGTGCCAGCAGCTTGAAGGGGAACTATGGCTACACCTTC. This encodes CASSLKGNYGYTF.

V usage is TRBV29-1 and J usage is TRBJ1-2; 8 positions match TRBD1. Germline CDR1 and CDR2: SQVTM and ANQGSEA. V lost 6 bases, J lost 8 bases, and 11 bases stayed unmatched. The CDR3 spans 13 residues. CDR3 bases: TGCAGCGTCGACTCAGGACAGGGCGAAGGCTACACCTTC. Translation gives CSVDSGQGEGYTF.